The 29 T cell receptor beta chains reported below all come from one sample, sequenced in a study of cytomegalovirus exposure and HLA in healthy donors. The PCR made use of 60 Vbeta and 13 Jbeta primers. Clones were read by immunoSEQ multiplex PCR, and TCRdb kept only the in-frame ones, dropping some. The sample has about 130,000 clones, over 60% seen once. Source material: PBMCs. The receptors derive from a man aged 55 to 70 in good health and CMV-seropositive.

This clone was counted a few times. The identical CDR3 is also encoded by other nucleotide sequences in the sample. The CDR3 protein is CASSSTSSRRFEQYF. In DNA form, the CDR3 reads TGTGCCAGCTCATCGACTAGCTCCAGGCGGTTCGAGCAGTACTTC. The chain recombines TRBV18 with TRBJ2-7; TRBD2 matches 7 bases. The V and J ends lost 5 bases and 6 bases, in that order; junction bases with no gene match: 13. This CDR3 is built from 15 residues. Germline V lookup: CDR1 KGHSH, CDR2 LQKENI.

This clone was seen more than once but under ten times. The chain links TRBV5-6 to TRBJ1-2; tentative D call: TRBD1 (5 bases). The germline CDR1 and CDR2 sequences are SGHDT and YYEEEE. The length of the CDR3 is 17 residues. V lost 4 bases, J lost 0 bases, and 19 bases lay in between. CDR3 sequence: CASSPYMGLFSNYGYTF. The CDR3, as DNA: TGTGCCAGCAGCCCATACATGGGGCTGTTCTCTAACTATGGCTACACCTTC.

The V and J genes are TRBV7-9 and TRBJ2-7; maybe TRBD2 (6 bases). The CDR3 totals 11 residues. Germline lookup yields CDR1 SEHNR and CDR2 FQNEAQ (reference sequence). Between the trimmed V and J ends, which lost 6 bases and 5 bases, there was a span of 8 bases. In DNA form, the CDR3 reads TGTGCCAGCAGGTCGGGGGACGAGCAGTACTTC. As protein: CASRSGDEQYF.

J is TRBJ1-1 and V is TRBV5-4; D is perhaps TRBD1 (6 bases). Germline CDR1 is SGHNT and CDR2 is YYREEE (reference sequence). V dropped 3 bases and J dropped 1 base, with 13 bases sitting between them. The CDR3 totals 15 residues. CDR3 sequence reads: CASSSNKGGNTEAFF. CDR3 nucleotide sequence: TGTGCCAGCAGCTCAAATAAAGGGGGGAACACTGAAGCTTTCTTT.

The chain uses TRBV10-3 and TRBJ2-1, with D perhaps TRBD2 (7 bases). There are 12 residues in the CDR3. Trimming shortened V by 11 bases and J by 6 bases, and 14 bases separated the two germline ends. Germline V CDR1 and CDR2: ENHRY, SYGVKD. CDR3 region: CASMAGANEQFF. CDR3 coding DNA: TGTGCCTCCATGGCGGGGGCCAATGAGCAGTTCTTC.

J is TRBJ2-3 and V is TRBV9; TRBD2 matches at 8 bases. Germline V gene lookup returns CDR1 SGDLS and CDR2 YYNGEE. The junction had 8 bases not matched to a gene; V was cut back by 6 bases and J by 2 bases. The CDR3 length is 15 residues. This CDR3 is CASTFSSGFTDTQYF. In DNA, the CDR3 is TGTGCCAGCACCTTCTCTAGCGGGTTCACAGATACGCAGTATTTT. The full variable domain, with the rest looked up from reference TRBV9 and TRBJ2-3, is DSGVTQTPKHLITATGQRVTLRCSPRSGDLSVYWYQQSLDQGLQFLIQYYNGEERAKGNILERFSAQQFPDLHSELNLSSLELGDSALYFCASTFSSGFTDTQYFGPGTRLTVL.

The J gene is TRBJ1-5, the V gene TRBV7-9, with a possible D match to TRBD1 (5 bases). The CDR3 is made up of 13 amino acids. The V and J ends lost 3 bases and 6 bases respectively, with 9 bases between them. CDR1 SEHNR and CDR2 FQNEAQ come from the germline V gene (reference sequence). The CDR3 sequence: CASSLGGTQPQHF. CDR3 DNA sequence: TGTGCCAGCAGCTTGGGGGGGACTCAGCCCCAGCATTTT.

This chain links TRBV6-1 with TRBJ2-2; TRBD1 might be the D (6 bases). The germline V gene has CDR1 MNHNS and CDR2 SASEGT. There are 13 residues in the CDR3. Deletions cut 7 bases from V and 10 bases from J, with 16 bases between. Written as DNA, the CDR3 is TGTGCCAGCATTGCCTACGACAGGTCGGAGCTGTTTTTT. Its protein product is CASIAYDRSELFF.

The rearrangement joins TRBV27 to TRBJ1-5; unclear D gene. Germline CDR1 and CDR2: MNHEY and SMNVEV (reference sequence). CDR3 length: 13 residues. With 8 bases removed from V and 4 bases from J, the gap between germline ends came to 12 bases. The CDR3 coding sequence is TGTGCCAGCCGTACTGACTTAAATCAGCCCCAGCATTTT. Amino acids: CASRTDLNQPQHF.

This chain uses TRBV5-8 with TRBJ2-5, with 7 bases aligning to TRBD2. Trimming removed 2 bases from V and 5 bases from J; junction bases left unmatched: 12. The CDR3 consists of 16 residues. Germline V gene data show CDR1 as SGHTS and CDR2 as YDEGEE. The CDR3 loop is CASSFWGGGGRETQYF. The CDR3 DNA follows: TGTGCCAGCAGCTTTTGGGGCGGGGGAGGACGCGAGACCCAGTACTTC.

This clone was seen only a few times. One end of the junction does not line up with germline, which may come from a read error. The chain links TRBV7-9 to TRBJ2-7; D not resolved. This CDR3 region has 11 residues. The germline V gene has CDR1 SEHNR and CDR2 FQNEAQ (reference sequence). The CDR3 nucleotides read TGTTCCAGCAGCTCCACCTACGAGCAGTACTTC. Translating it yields CSSSSTYEQYF.

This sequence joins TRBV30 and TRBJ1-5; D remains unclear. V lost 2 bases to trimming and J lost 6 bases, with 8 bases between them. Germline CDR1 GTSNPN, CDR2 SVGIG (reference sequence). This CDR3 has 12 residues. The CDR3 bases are TGTGCCTGGAGTCAGACGGGTCAGCCCCAGCATTTT. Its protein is CAWSQTGQPQHF.

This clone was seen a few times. This CDR3 is CASSSPGQRYGYTF. The DNA for the CDR3 is TGTGCCAGCAGCTCTCCGGGACAGAGATATGGCTACACCTTC. V usage is TRBV5-4 and J usage is TRBJ1-2; 7 bases are shared with TRBD1. Germline lookup yields CDR1 SGHNT and CDR2 YYREEE (reference sequence). V was clipped by 3 bases and J by 5 bases; unmatched bases: 7. CDR3 length: 14 residues.

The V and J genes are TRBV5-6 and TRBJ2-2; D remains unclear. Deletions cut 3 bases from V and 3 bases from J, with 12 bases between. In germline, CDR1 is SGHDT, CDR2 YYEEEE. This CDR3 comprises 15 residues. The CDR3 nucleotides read TGTGCCAGCAGCTGGGTACGGGTTGACACCGGGGAGCTGTTTTTT. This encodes CASSWVRVDTGELFF.

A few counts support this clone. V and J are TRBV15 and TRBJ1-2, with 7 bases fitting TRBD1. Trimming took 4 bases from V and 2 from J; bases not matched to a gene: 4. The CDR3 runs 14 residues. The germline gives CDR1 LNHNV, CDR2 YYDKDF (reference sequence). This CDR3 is CATSTGQINYGYTF. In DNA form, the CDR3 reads TGTGCCACCAGCACGGGACAGATAAACTATGGCTACACCTTC.

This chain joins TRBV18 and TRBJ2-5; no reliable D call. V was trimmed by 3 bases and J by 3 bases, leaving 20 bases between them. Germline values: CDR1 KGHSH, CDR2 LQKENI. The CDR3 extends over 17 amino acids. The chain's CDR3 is CASSPQNSALSKETQYF. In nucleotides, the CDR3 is TGTGCCAGCTCACCCCAGAACAGTGCATTATCCAAAGAGACCCAGTACTTC.

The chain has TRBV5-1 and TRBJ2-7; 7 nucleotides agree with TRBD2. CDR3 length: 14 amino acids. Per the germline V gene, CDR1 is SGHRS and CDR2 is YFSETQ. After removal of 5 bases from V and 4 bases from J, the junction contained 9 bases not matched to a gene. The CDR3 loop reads CASRSGTTTYEQYF. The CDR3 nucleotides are TGCGCCAGCAGGTCCGGGACTACTACATACGAGCAGTACTTC.

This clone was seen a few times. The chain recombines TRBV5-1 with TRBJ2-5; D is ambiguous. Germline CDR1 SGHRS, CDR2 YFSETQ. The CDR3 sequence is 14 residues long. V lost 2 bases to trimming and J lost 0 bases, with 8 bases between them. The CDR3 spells CASSFNSYQETQYF. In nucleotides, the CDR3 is TGCGCCAGCAGCTTCAACTCGTACCAAGAGACCCAGTACTTC.

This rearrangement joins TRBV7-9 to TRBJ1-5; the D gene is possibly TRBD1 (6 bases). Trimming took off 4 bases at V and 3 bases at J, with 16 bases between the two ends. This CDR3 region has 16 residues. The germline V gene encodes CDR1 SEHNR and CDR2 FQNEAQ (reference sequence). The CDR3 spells CASSSIKGQHNQPQHF. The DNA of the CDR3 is TGTGCCAGCAGCTCAATAAAGGGACAACACAATCAGCCCCAGCATTTT. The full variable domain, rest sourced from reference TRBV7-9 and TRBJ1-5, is DTGVSQNPRHKITKRGQNVTFRCDPISEHNRLYWYRQTLGQGPEFLTYFQNEAQLEKSRLLSDRFSAERPKGSFSTLEIQRTEQGDSAMYLCASSSIKGQHNQPQHFGDGTRLSIL.

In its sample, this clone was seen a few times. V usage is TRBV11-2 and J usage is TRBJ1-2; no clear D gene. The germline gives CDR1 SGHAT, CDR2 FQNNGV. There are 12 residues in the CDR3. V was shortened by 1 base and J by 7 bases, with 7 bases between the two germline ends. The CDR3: CASSLGLGGYTF. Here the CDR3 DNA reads TGTGCCAGCAGCTTAGGACTAGGTGGCTACACCTTC.

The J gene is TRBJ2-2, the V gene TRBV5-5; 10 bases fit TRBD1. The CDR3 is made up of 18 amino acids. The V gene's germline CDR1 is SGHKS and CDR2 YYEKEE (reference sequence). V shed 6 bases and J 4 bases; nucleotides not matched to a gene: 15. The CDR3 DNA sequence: TGTGCCAGCACCCCCCGAGGCCCCGGGACAGGGGTCACCGGGGAGCTGTTTTTT. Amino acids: CASTPRGPGTGVTGELFF. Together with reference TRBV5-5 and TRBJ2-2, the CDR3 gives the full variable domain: DAGVTQSPTHLIKTRGQQVTLRCSPISGHKSVSWYQQVLGQGPQFIFQYYEKEERGRGNFPDRFSARQFPNYSSELNVNALLLGDSALYLCASTPRGPGTGVTGELFFGEGSRLTVL.

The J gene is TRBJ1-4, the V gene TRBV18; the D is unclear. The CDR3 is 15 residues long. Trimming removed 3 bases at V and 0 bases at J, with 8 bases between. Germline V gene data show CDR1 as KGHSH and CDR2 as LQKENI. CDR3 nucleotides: TGTGCCAGCTCACCTGTGCAGGCAACTAATGAAAAACTGTTTTTT. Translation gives CASSPVQATNEKLFF.

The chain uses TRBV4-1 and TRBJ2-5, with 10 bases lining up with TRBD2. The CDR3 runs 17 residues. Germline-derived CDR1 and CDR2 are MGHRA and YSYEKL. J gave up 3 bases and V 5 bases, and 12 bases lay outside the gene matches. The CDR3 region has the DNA TGCGCCAGCAGCTCACGGGCCCTAGCGGGGGTAGAAGAGACCCAGTACTTC. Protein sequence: CASSSRALAGVEETQYF.

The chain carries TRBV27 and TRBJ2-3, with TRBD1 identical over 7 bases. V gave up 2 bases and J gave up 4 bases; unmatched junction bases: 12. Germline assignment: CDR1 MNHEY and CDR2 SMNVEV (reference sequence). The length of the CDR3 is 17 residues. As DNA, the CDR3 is TGTGCCAGCAGTTTAAAACAGGGACAGAGCTGGCCAGATACGCAGTATTTT. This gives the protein CASSLKQGQSWPDTQYF.

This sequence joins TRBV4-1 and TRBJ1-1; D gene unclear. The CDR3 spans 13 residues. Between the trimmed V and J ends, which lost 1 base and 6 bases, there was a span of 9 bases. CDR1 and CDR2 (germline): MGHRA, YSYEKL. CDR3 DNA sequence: TGCGCCAGCAGCCAAGCAGGTATCCCTGAAGCTTTCTTT. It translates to CASSQAGIPEAFF.

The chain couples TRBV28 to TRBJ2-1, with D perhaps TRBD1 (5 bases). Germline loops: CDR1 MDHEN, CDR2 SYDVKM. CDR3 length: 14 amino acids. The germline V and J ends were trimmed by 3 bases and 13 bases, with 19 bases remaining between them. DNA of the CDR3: TGTGCCAGCAGTTTGCCCCAGCCTAGGGGTCCCCAGTTCTTC. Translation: CASSLPQPRGPQFF. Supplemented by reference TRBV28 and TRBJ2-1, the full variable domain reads DVKVTQSSRYLVKRTGEKVFLECVQDMDHENMFWYRQDPGLGLRLIYFSYDVKMKEKGDIPEGYSVSREKKERFSLILESASTNQTSMYLCASSLPQPRGPQFFGPGTRLTVL.

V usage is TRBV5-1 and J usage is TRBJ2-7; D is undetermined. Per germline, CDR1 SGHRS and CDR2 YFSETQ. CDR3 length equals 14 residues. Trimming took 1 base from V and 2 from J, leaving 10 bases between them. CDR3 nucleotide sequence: TGCGCCAGCAGCTTGAAGGCGGATACCTACGAGCAGTACTTC. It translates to CASSLKADTYEQYF.

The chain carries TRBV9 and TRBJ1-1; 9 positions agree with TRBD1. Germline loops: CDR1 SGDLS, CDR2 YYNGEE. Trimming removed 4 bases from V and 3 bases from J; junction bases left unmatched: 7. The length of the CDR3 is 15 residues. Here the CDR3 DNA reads TGTGCCAGCAGCCCCGGACAGGGGCGATACACTGAAGCTTTCTTT. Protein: CASSPGQGRYTEAFF.

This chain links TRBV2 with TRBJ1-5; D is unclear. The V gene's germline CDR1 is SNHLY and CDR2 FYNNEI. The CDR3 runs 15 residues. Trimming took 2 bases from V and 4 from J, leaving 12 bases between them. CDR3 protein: CASSETGSINQPQHF. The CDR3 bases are TGTGCCAGCAGTGAAACGGGGTCGATAAATCAGCCCCAGCATTTT.